This passage covers 7 T cell receptor beta chains from one sample sequenced in a study of T cell responses to AZD1222 COVID-19 vaccine. This table comes from immunoSEQ multiplex PCR, and its TCRdb copy is limited to in-frame clones, with some not included. The table has about 100,000 clones, 90% to 95% seen once. The material sequenced was peripheral blood, taken on day 0 of AZD1222 vaccination. These receptors were taken from an adult in good health.

The rearrangement uses TRBV2 and TRBJ1-5; tentatively, D is TRBD1 (6 bases). This CDR3 contains 13 residues. Germline CDR1 reads SNHLY; CDR2 reads FYNNEI. Trimming removed 7 bases at V and 4 bases at J, with 11 bases between. In nucleotides, the CDR3 is TGTGCCAGCAAGGACAGTTCGAATCAGCCCCAGCATTTT. Translation: CASKDSSNQPQHF. The variable domain in full, completed from reference TRBV2 and TRBJ1-5, reads EPEVTQTPSHQVTQMGQEVILRCVPISNHLYFYWYRQILGQKVEFLVSFYNNEISEKSEIFDDQFSVERPDGSNFTLKIRSTKLEDSAMYFCASKDSSNQPQHFGDGTRLSIL.

The chain is built from TRBV6-5 and TRBJ2-5; 7 nucleotides line up with TRBD1. This CDR3 spans 15 amino acids. Unmatched junction bases numbered 9, after V lost 6 bases and J lost 2 bases. Germline CDR1 reads MNHEY; CDR2 reads SVGAGI. The CDR3: CASSKRGTDQETQYF. Here the CDR3 DNA reads TGTGCCAGCAGCAAAAGGGGGACAGATCAAGAGACCCAGTACTTC.

The chain couples TRBV19 to TRBJ1-2; no firm D call. CDR1 LNHDA and CDR2 SQIVND come from the germline V gene (reference sequence). There are 13 residues in the CDR3. Trimming stripped 0 bases from V and 2 bases from J, with 4 bases between. Written as DNA, the CDR3 is TGTGCCAGTAGTATAGACAGGAACTATGGCTACACCTTC. It encodes CASSIDRNYGYTF.

In nucleotides, the CDR3 is TGTGCCAGCAGCTTACAGGGATCCGGCACTGAAGCTTTCTTT. Its protein product is CASSLQGSGTEAFF. This chain links TRBV7-2 with TRBJ1-1, with D maybe TRBD1 (5 bases). Germline assignment: CDR1 SGHTA and CDR2 FQGNSA. This CDR3 has 14 amino acids. V dropped 2 bases and J dropped 4 bases, with 11 bases sitting between them.

The V gene is TRBV19, the J gene TRBJ2-1, with TRBD2 matching over 11 bases. The ends lost 3 bases at V and 8 bases at J; junction bases unmatched: 9. This CDR3 spans 16 amino acids. The V gene's germline CDR1 is LNHDA and CDR2 SQIVND (reference sequence). CDR3 DNA sequence: TGTGCCAGTAGTATGGGTTTAGCGGGAGGGGAACATGAGCAGTTCTTC. Its protein is CASSMGLAGGEHEQFF.

The J gene is TRBJ1-1, the V gene TRBV27; D not resolved. The CDR3 runs to 17 residues. Germline loops: CDR1 MNHEY, CDR2 SMNVEV (reference sequence). The V end lost 5 bases, the J end lost 11 bases, and 30 bases lay between the germline ends. In DNA, the CDR3 is TGTGCCAGCAGTCCTTCCCGGACGCAGGCAAATTTCGTTGTGGCTTTCTTT. The encoded protein is CASSPSRTQANFVVAFF.

This sequence joins TRBV4-3 and TRBJ1-2; TRBD1 matches at 7 bases. Germline CDR1 and CDR2: LGHNA and YSLEER. The trim removed 1 base at V and 3 bases at J, leaving 8 bases unmatched. There are 16 residues in the CDR3. The CDR3 protein is CASSQAEDRLHYGYTF. DNA for the CDR3: TGCGCCAGCAGCCAAGCTGAGGACAGGCTTCACTATGGCTACACCTTC.